A single sample gave rise to the 14 T cell receptor delta chains below, sequenced in a study of γδ T cells in repeated Plasmodium falciparum infection. TCRdb re-analyzed the multiplex PCR reads via CATT. Altogether tens of thousands of delta-chain clones are present, 1.6% being singletons, with the ten largest covering 8.6%. Bulk repertoires came from Vgamma9/Vdelta2+ or Vdelta2-negative gammadelta T cells flow-sorted from PBMC. Sample: gamma-delta T cells from blood. Source of these receptors: a pool of human donors (malaria-infected and uninfected, not separated).

Remarks on this clone: TCRdb's listed protein matches a much larger clone and diverges from this DNA's translation at residue 5, likely through a read error; the protein shown comes from the DNA. The rearrangement links TRDV1 to TRDJ1; D is perhaps TRDD3 (5 bases). TCRdb does not report a J gene; here it was assigned by matching the DNA to germline references. Germline V gene sequence: CDR1 TSWWSYY, CDR2 QGS. This CDR3 region has 17 residues. V was trimmed by 5 bases and J by 0 bases, leaving 19 bases between them. DNA of the CDR3: TGTGCTCTTGGGCTCCGACGGGGGCTGTTATACACCGATAAACTCATCTTT. It codes for CALGLRRGLLYTDKLIF.

Many counts were recorded for this clone. It may be a read error: a sequence one base away is much more abundant. Other DNA sequences within the sample encode an identical CDR3. The chain carries TRDV1 and TRDJ1, with TRDD3 matching 13 bases. V shed 0 bases, J shed 10 bases, and the junction held 32 bases outside the gene matches. The CDR3 is made up of 24 amino acids. From germline, CDR1 is TSWWSYY and CDR2 QGS. CDR3 bases: TGTGCTCTTGGGGAACTAGTCCCTAGCTATAAGCTAGCATCGACTGGGGGATACGCGTTAACACTCATCTTT. Its translation is CALGELVPSYKLASTGGYALTLIF.

With regard to this clone: This DNA translates differently at residue 6 from the TCRdb protein, which is that of a much larger clone; a read error is likely, and the protein shown is the DNA's own translation. The V gene is TRDV2, the J gene TRDJ1; 9 bases line up with TRDD3. Germline CDR1 is GEAIGNYY and CDR2 is EKD. The junction had 9 bases not matched to a gene; V was cut back by 5 bases and J by 9 bases. This CDR3 has 13 residues. The CDR3 protein is CACACAGGWQLIF. CDR3 nucleotide sequence: TGTGCCTGTGCCTGTGCTGGGGGATGGCAACTCATCTTT.

For this clone: With only one base between it and a far larger clone, this is likely a read error. In the same sample, other DNA sequences code for this CDR3. CDR3 coding DNA: TGTGCTCTTGGGGTCCCGAGTCTCCGATCAAATGAGTACACAGATAAACTCATCTTT. It encodes CALGVPSLRSNEYTDKLIF. The gene calls are TRDV1 and TRDJ1; D not certain. The J gene, not given by TCRdb, was assigned here from a germline match of the nucleotide sequence. The CDR3 spans 19 residues. The germline V gene has CDR1 TSWWSYY and CDR2 QGS.

Of note for this clone: A far larger clone is off by one base, so a read error is likely. Other DNA sequences from this sample encode an identical CDR3 as well. For the V gene the call is TRDV2; the J gene has no call; the table names TRDD3, a call not compared with the DNA. The germline V gene encodes CDR1 GEAIGNYY and CDR2 EKD. The CDR3 extends over 21 amino acids. Here the CDR3 DNA reads TGTGCCTGTGACCCGATCCCCCGTACTGGTCAGGGGATACGGTACACCGATAAGCTCATCTTT. Protein: CACDPIPRTGQGIRYTDKLIF.

In this sample, this clone turned up a few times. A read error likely explains this, since a far larger clone differs by one base. Other DNA sequences in this specimen translate into the identical CDR3. The chain links TRDV1 to TRDJ1, with D perhaps given as TRDD2 or TRDD3 (6 bases each). The J gene was missing in TCRdb and was found by matching the end of the DNA to germline. Germline assignment: CDR1 TSWWSYY and CDR2 QGS. The CDR3 is 21 residues long. The CDR3 region is CALGEPPVLHSWGWYTDKLIF. The CDR3 DNA is TGTGCTCTCGGGGAACCTCCGGTCCTACATAGCTGGGGATGGTACACCGATAAACTCATCTTT.

This clone was counted ten times or more. The amino acid sequence in TCRdb belongs to a much larger clone and departs from this DNA's translation at residue 18, likely a sequencing read error; the sequence shown is translated from the DNA. The chain combines TRDV1 with TRDJ1; 11 bases map to TRDD3. With V trimmed by 0 bases and J by 10 bases, 25 bases remained unmatched. This CDR3 spans 21 amino acids. The germline gives CDR1 TSWWSYY, CDR2 QGS. The CDR3 DNA reads as TGTGCTCTTGGGGAACTTTTCCTTCTGGATGCCTGGGGGATACAGGTCGGTAGACTCATCTTT. It is translated as CALGELFLLDAWGIQVGRLIF.

Only a few counts were recorded for this clone. TCRdb has a much larger clone's protein, which differs at residue 13 from the translation of this DNA, likely because of a read error; what is shown is the protein translated from the DNA. The V and J genes are TRDV1 and TRDJ1; D remains unclear. The CDR3 contains 19 residues. In germline, CDR1 is TSWWSYY, CDR2 QGS. The DNA of the CDR3 is TGTGCTCTTGGGGAACACACTCGTTTCTCCGGGGTTACCACCAATAAACTCATCTTT. Protein: CALGEHTRFSGVTTNKLIF.

About this clone: The protein given by TCRdb reflects a much larger clone and differs at residue 8 from this DNA's translation, likely from a read error; the protein shown is the DNA's translation. The rearrangement links TRDV1 to TRDJ1; 9 positions agree with TRDD3. V lost 5 bases and J lost 0; bases outside the gene matches: 22. Germline V CDR1 and CDR2: TSWWSYY, QGS. The CDR3 length is 21 residues. The CDR3 here is CALGLLPVVLGDQPNTDKLIF. The CDR3 DNA is TGTGCTCTTGGGCTCCTTCCTGTCGTACTGGGGGACCAACCTAACACCGATAAACTCATCTTT.

Concerning this clone itself: TCRdb attributes to this sequence the protein of a much larger clone, which differs from the DNA translation at residues 9 and 14; a read error is likely, and the protein displayed is translated from the DNA. This chain connects TRDV2 to TRDJ1; no clear D. Germline V gene data show CDR1 as GEAIGNYY and CDR2 as EKD. The CDR3 runs 19 residues. V dropped 0 bases and J dropped 3 bases, with 25 bases sitting between them. As DNA, the CDR3 is TGTGCCTGTGACACCGTCTTAACCTGTGGGAATGAAAACGCCGATAAACTCATCTTT. It is translated as CACDTVLTCGNENADKLIF.

This clone occurred a few times. This DNA translates differently at residue 10 from the TCRdb protein, which is that of a much larger clone; a read error is likely, and the protein shown is the DNA's own translation. The rearrangement joins TRDV1 to TRDJ1; 7 bases agree with TRDD3. V was pared by 7 bases and J by 7 bases, with 18 bases of the junction left unmatched. Germline V gives CDR1 TSWWSYY, CDR2 QGS. The CDR3 is 16 residues long. CDR3 sequence reads: CALVFGPLGGISKLIF. Written as DNA, the CDR3 is TGTGCTCTTGTGTTCGGCCCCCTGGGGGGTATCTCTAAACTCATCTTT.

To note about this clone: A much larger clone is a single base away; this may be a read error. This chain joins TRDV1 and TRDJ1; the match to TRDD3 covers 11 bases. TCRdb supplies no J gene; here it was assigned by aligning the nucleotide sequence to germline. There are 18 residues in the CDR3. From germline, CDR1 is TSWWSYY and CDR2 QGS. Trimming took 2 bases from V and 10 from J; bases not matched to a gene: 18. CDR3 in DNA: TGTGCTCTTGGGGAAAGGGGGCCTACTTGGGGGATACGCCCTGGACTCATCTTT. It translates to CALGERGPTWGIRPGLIF.

Ten or more counts support this clone. The rearrangement links TRDV1 to TRDJ1, with 13 bases fitting TRDD3. J lost 0 bases, V lost 5 bases, and 30 bases had no gene match. Germline loops: CDR1 TSWWSYY, CDR2 QGS. The CDR3 covers 25 residues. As DNA, the CDR3 is TGTGCTCTTGGGAGCCTTGCGCGAGGCCTTACTGGGGGATACGCGTTTCCCCCGTACACCGATAAACTCATCTTT. This codes for CALGSLARGLTGGYAFPPYTDKLIF.

Notes on this clone: Other nucleotide sequences from this sample produce the same CDR3. This rearrangement joins TRDV1 to TRDJ1; weak D call: TRDD3 (7 bases). The germline V and J ends were trimmed by 1 base and 4 bases, with 37 bases remaining between them. Germline loops: CDR1 TSWWSYY, CDR2 QGS. CDR3 length: 23 amino acids. The CDR3 DNA sequence: TGTGCTCTTGGGGAACCTCTCTTTCCTTCCCTCTGGTCTGGGGGGTACGTAAGCGATAAACTCATCTTT. This sequence encodes CALGEPLFPSLWSGGYVSDKLIF.